Each of the 10 T cell receptor beta chains below was sequenced from the same sample in a study of early T cells in non-severe SARS-CoV-2 infection. TCRdb reprocessed the 5' RACE reads with MiXCR, giving one entry per CDR3 protein. The sample includes roughly 76,000 distinct CDR3 sequences, over 9% of them seen just once. Sequencing used whole blood. Receptors originate from an adult who was a healthcare worker with PCR-confirmed SARS-CoV-2 infection or an uninfected control (not recorded which).

This clonotype has a handful of counts. V is TRBV6-1 and J is TRBJ2-5; either TRBD1 or TRBD2 may fit D (6 bases each). Germline CDR1 MNHNS, CDR2 SASEGT. V lost 5 bases to trimming and J lost 5 bases, with 18 bases between them. The CDR3 sequence is 15 residues long. In DNA, the CDR3 is TGTGCCAGCAGTCCCCAAACGGGGGCGCGGGAGACCCAGTACTTC. Protein: CASSPQTGARETQYF.

There are many counts of this clonotype. The chain carries TRBV6-1 and TRBJ2-2, with TRBD2 matching 7 bases. Germline CDR1 and CDR2: MNHNS and SASEGT. The CDR3 runs 15 residues. V lost 10 bases to trimming and J lost 1 base; unmatched junction nucleotides: 9. In DNA, the CDR3 is TGTGCCACCGTCCAGCGGGGCATGAACACCGGGGAGCTGTTTTTT. Protein product: CATVQRGMNTGELFF.

This clonotype appeared many times. The rearrangement joins TRBV5-5 to TRBJ2-1; TRBD2 is a possible D gene (6 bases). Germline V gene sequence: CDR1 SGHKS, CDR2 YYEKEE (reference sequence). Trimming pared 2 bases from V and 4 bases from J, leaving 16 bases between. This CDR3 contains 16 residues. CDR3: CASSFDAGLTYNEQFF. Written as DNA, the CDR3 is TGTGCCAGCAGCTTCGACGCGGGACTTACGTACAATGAGCAGTTCTTC.

This clonotype was seen ten or more times. The rearrangement links TRBV6-5 to TRBJ2-1; D remains ambiguous. CDR1 MNHEY and CDR2 SVGAGI come from the germline V gene. This CDR3 comprises 16 residues. Deletions cut 4 bases from V and 1 base from J, with 14 bases between. CDR3 coding DNA: TGTGCCAGCAGTTCCTTGGGCGGCCCGTCCTACAATGAGCAGTTCTTC. Its protein is CASSSLGGPSYNEQFF.

This clonotype came up a few times. This rearrangement joins TRBV18 to TRBJ1-1; possibly TRBD1 for D (6 bases). The germline CDR1 and CDR2 sequences are KGHSH and LQKENI. The CDR3 has 15 amino acids. V lost 6 bases to trimming and J lost 1 base, with 15 bases between them. CDR3 sequence reads: CASSPVDRRNTEAFF. As DNA, the CDR3 is TGTGCCAGCTCCCCGGTCGACAGGAGGAACACTGAAGCTTTCTTT.

V is TRBV27 and J is TRBJ1-1; D not certain. This CDR3 contains 11 residues. Germline values: CDR1 MNHEY, CDR2 SMNVEV (reference sequence). Trimming stripped 7 bases from V and 10 bases from J, with 13 bases between. CDR3 sequence reads: CASNRGGIAFF. In DNA form, the CDR3 reads TGTGCCAGCAACCGGGGAGGTATAGCTTTCTTT.

The J gene is TRBJ2-7, the V gene TRBV28, with 12 bases lining up with TRBD2. The length of the CDR3 is 15 residues. Germline V gene data show CDR1 as MDHEN and CDR2 as SYDVKM. V lost 3 bases, J lost 7 bases, and 7 bases stayed unmatched. The CDR3 here is CASSFPTSGSEEQYF. The CDR3 region has the DNA TGTGCCAGCAGTTTCCCGACTAGCGGGAGCGAGGAGCAGTACTTC.

The J gene is TRBJ2-5, the V gene TRBV11-2, with a weak D call TRBD1 (6 bases). The CDR3 contains 15 residues. V was clipped by 5 bases and J by 3 bases, with 16 bases between them. Germline V gives CDR1 SGHAT, CDR2 FQNNGV. CDR3 sequence: CASSPPQGWEETQYF. The CDR3 DNA sequence: TGTGCCAGCAGCCCGCCCCAGGGGTGGGAAGAGACCCAGTACTTC.

In its sample, this clonotype was seen a few times. This chain connects TRBV30 to TRBJ1-5; no clear D. The CDR3 runs 16 residues. Deletions cut 1 base from V and 4 bases from J, with 17 bases between. Germline lookup yields CDR1 GTSNPN and CDR2 SVGIG (reference sequence). The CDR3 region is CAWSAGVGTPNQPQHF. The DNA of the CDR3 is TGTGCCTGGAGTGCGGGAGTGGGTACACCTAATCAGCCCCAGCATTTT.

The genes are TRBV19 and TRBJ2-2; a possible D gene is TRBD2 (5 bases). Trimming shortened V by 7 bases and J by 3 bases, and 9 bases separated the two germline ends. This CDR3 is 13 amino acids long. CDR1 is LNHDA and CDR2 is SQIVND in the germline V gene (reference sequence). The CDR3, as DNA: TGTGCCAGTAAACAGAGGGACACCGGGGAGCTGTTTTTT. It translates to CASKQRDTGELFF.